Following are 10 T cell receptor beta chains from one sample sequenced in a study of blood T cell repertoires in COVID-19. The assay was immunoSEQ multiplex PCR, and TCRdb's table has in-frame clones only and misses some. The sample includes about 58,000 clones, over 75% of them seen just once. The specimen sequenced was peripheral blood. The receptor source for this set is a man aged 40-49 years with active COVID-19.

The chain carries TRBV5-6 and TRBJ1-2; 12 bases line up with TRBD1. This CDR3 contains 15 residues. Looked up from germline, CDR1 is SGHDT and CDR2 is YYEEEE. Unmatched junction bases numbered 6, after V lost 3 bases and J lost 6 bases. The chain's CDR3 is CASSSSGQGANGYTF. The CDR3 DNA reads TGTGCCAGCAGCTCCTCGGGACAGGGGGCGAATGGCTACACCTTC.

This chain joins TRBV18 and TRBJ2-2; perhaps TRBD1 as D (5 bases). Per the germline V gene, CDR1 is KGHSH and CDR2 is LQKENI. The CDR3 covers 15 residues. Between the trimmed V and J ends, which lost 6 bases and 2 bases, there was a span of 13 bases. In DNA form, the CDR3 reads TGTGCCAGCTCTCCCCGTGGGGCTAACACCGGGGAGCTGTTTTTT. This sequence encodes CASSPRGANTGELFF.

V gene TRBV5-6 combines with J gene TRBJ2-7, with a weak D call TRBD2 (6 bases). Germline V gene lookup returns CDR1 SGHDT and CDR2 YYEEEE. Trimming stripped 4 bases from V and 7 bases from J, with 15 bases between. The CDR3 has 13 amino acids. CDR3 DNA: TGTGCCAGCAGCGCGGGACGGCTTAGGGAGCAGTACTTC. This gives the protein CASSAGRLREQYF.

This chain links TRBV6-6 with TRBJ2-3; 8 nucleotides line up with TRBD2. The CDR3 is 17 residues long. V lost 5 bases and J lost 2; bases outside the gene matches: 12. From germline, CDR1 is MNHNY and CDR2 SVGAGI (reference sequence). CDR3: CASSRGGLAGLTDTQYF. CDR3 bases: TGTGCCAGCAGTCGGGGAGGGCTAGCGGGCCTCACAGATACGCAGTATTTT.

This clone occurred a few times. The chain couples TRBV2 to TRBJ1-5, with 8 bases aligning to TRBD1. Germline loops: CDR1 SNHLY, CDR2 FYNNEI. This CDR3 has 16 amino acids. J was trimmed by 0 bases and V by 6 bases; bases with no gene match: 7. Written as DNA, the CDR3 is TGTGCCAGCAGGGGGGGGACAGGAAATAGCAATCAGCCCCAGCATTTT. Amino acids: CASRGGTGNSNQPQHF.

The V and J genes are TRBV5-1 and TRBJ2-1, with TRBD1 identical over 10 bases. The CDR3 is made up of 18 amino acids. Trimming cost V 5 bases and J 3 bases; bases outside gene matches: 14. Germline assignment: CDR1 SGHRS and CDR2 YFSETQ. This CDR3 reads CASSYILGQGQIYNEQFF. CDR3 sequence (DNA): TGCGCCAGCAGTTATATCCTGGGACAGGGGCAAATCTACAATGAGCAGTTCTTC. The variable domain in full, completed from reference TRBV5-1 and TRBJ2-1, reads KAGVTQTPRYLIKTRGQQVTLSCSPISGHRSVSWYQQTPGQGLQFLFEYFSETQRNKGNFPGRFSGRQFSNSRSEMNVSTLELGDSALYLCASSYILGQGQIYNEQFFGPGTRLTVL.

This chain connects TRBV7-3 to TRBJ1-2; 7 bases fit TRBD1. Germline V gene lookup returns CDR1 SGHTA and CDR2 FQGTGA. Trimming cost V 1 base and J 8 bases; bases outside gene matches: 4. This CDR3 has 13 amino acids. CDR3 in amino acids: CASSLRQGLGYTF. The DNA for the CDR3 is TGTGCCAGCAGCTTAAGACAGGGCCTCGGCTACACCTTC.

This rearrangement joins TRBV11-2 to TRBJ1-5; D gene uncertain. V lost 5 bases, J lost 0 bases, and 11 bases lay in between. Germline V gene lookup returns CDR1 SGHAT and CDR2 FQNNGV. CDR3 size: 15 residues. As DNA, the CDR3 is TGTGCCAGCAGCCTAAGCCCGTATAGCAATCAGCCCCAGCATTTT. Residues: CASSLSPYSNQPQHF. Filled out from reference TRBV11-2 and TRBJ1-5, the complete variable domain reads EAGVAQSPRYKIIEKRQSVAFWCNPISGHATLYWYQQILGQGPKLLIQFQNNGVVDDSQLPKDRFSAERLKGVDSTLKIQPAKLEDSAVYLCASSLSPYSNQPQHFGDGTRLSIL.

This chain links TRBV6-1 with TRBJ2-1; 7 bases match TRBD1. After removal of 1 base from V and 4 bases from J, the junction contained 4 bases not matched to a gene. The CDR3 contains 15 residues. Germline values: CDR1 MNHNS, CDR2 SASEGT. CDR3: CASSEEGGAYNEQFF. DNA for the CDR3: TGTGCCAGCAGTGAAGAAGGGGGCGCGTACAATGAGCAGTTCTTC.

V usage is TRBV4-1 and J usage is TRBJ2-2, with 13 bases identical to TRBD2. This CDR3 is built from 17 residues. Looked up from germline, CDR1 is MGHRA and CDR2 is YSYEKL. V was pared by 3 bases and J by 5 bases, with 6 bases of the junction left unmatched. The CDR3: CASSQRPGLAGTGELFF. CDR3 coding DNA: TGCGCCAGCAGCCAGAGACCGGGACTAGCGGGAACCGGGGAGCTGTTTTTT.